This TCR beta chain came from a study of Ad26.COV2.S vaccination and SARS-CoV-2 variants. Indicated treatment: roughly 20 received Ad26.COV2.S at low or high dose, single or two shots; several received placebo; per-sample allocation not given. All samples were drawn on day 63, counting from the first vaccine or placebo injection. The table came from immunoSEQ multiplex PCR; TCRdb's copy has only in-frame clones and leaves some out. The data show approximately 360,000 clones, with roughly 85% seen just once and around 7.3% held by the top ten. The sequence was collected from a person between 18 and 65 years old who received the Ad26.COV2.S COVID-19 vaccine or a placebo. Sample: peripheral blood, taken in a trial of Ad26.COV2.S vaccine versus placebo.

CDR3 in amino acids: CASSPLGGGNQPQHF. The CDR3 DNA is TGTGCCAGTAGTCCTCTGGGTGGGGGCAATCAGCCCCAGCATTTT. The rearrangement joins TRBV19 to TRBJ1-5; D not certain. Germline CDR1 reads LNHDA; CDR2 reads SQIVND (reference sequence). The CDR3 is 15 amino acids. The V end lost 5 bases, the J end lost 2 bases, and 13 bases lay between the germline ends.